This entry lists 20 T cell receptor beta chains sequenced from one sample in a study of blood T cell repertoires in COVID-19. Profiling relied on immunoSEQ multiplex PCR, and the TCRdb table lists in-frame clones only, not all of them. This table holds under 95,000 clones, roughly 85% found once. Sequenced input: peripheral blood. The receptor source for this set is a man in his fifties with COVID-19, enrolled during active disease.

This rearrangement joins TRBV24-1 to TRBJ2-5, with a possible D match to TRBD2 (5 bases). Trimming stripped 2 bases from V and 5 bases from J, with 8 bases between. CDR1 is KGHDR, CDR2 SFDVKD, per germline. The CDR3 covers 13 residues. Written as DNA, the CDR3 is TGTGCCACCAGTGATTCGGGGTTGGAGACCCAGTACTTC. Its translation is CATSDSGLETQYF.

The gene calls are TRBV19 and TRBJ1-1; D may be TRBD1 (5 bases). The germline gives CDR1 LNHDA, CDR2 SQIVND (reference sequence). Trimming shortened V by 8 bases and J by 4 bases, and 17 bases separated the two germline ends. The CDR3 spans 14 residues. This CDR3 reads CASSGDLAGTEAFF. Here the CDR3 DNA reads TGTGCCAGTTCGGGGGACCTTGCGGGCACTGAAGCTTTCTTT.

The chain couples TRBV5-1 to TRBJ2-1; 11 bases are a match to TRBD2. Germline CDR1 and CDR2: SGHRS and YFSETQ. Germline trimming cut 2 bases from V and 7 bases from J; bases unmatched to any gene: 5. The CDR3 runs to 15 residues. CDR3 sequence: CASSFTSGSGNEQFF. The DNA for the CDR3 is TGCGCCAGCAGCTTTACTAGCGGGAGTGGTAATGAGCAGTTCTTC.

The DNA of the CDR3 is TGTGCCAGCAGCCAAGTAGAGGATCAGCCCCAGCATTTT. It encodes CASSQVEDQPQHF. This chain connects TRBV4-2 to TRBJ1-5; no definite D call. V lost 1 base and J lost 5, with 6 bases in between. Germline V gives CDR1 LGHNA, CDR2 YNFKEQ. There are 13 residues in the CDR3.

This chain joins TRBV28 and TRBJ1-3, with 7 bases lining up with TRBD1. Germline-derived CDR1 and CDR2 are MDHEN and SYDVKM. The CDR3 contains 16 residues. J was trimmed by 5 bases and V by 4 bases; bases with no gene match: 11. This CDR3 reads CASSSRKGAERNTIYF. DNA of the CDR3: TGTGCCAGCAGTTCACGGAAGGGGGCAGAGAGAAACACCATATATTTT.

The V call is TRBV30, the J call TRBJ2-7; tentatively, D is TRBD2 (5 bases). The CDR3 is 11 amino acids. V gave up 2 bases and J gave up 9 bases, with 11 bases separating them. The germline V gene has CDR1 GTSNPN and CDR2 SVGIG (reference sequence). CDR3 residues: CAWSRGFVQYF. The CDR3, as DNA: TGTGCCTGGAGTCGGGGTTTTGTGCAGTACTTC.

J is TRBJ1-2 and V is TRBV19; unclear D gene. CDR1 is LNHDA and CDR2 is SQIVND in the germline V gene (reference sequence). The CDR3 consists of 13 residues. Trimming stripped 6 bases from V and 1 base from J, with 9 bases between. This CDR3 reads CASRDRVNYGYTF. The CDR3 region has the DNA TGTGCCAGTAGGGATCGGGTTAACTATGGCTACACCTTC.

The chain couples TRBV12-3 or TRBV12-4 to TRBJ1-1; D call uncertain. The CDR3 length is 13 residues. V lost 6 bases to trimming and J lost 1 base, with 9 bases between them. The chain's CDR3 is CASRYTSNTEAFF. The CDR3 DNA follows: TGTGCCAGCAGGTATACATCGAACACTGAAGCTTTCTTT.

This rearrangement joins TRBV19 to TRBJ1-2; TRBD1 agrees at 9 bases. There are 14 residues in the CDR3. The V and J ends lost 5 bases and 5 bases, in that order; junction bases with no gene match: 6. Germline CDR1 reads LNHDA; CDR2 reads SQIVND (reference sequence). CDR3 residues: CASSSTGGTYGYTF. The CDR3 nucleotides read TGTGCCAGTAGTTCGACAGGGGGTACTTATGGCTACACCTTC.

DNA for the CDR3: TGTGCCAGCGGGGGCGCCCCAGATACGCAGTATTTT. Its translation is CASGGAPDTQYF. The V and J genes are TRBV11-3 and TRBJ2-3, with a possible D match to TRBD1 (6 bases). There are 12 residues in the CDR3. In germline, CDR1 is SGHNT, CDR2 YENEEA. The V gene lost 8 bases and the J gene lost 4 bases, with 10 bases spanning the gap.

The J gene is TRBJ1-1, the V gene TRBV10-3; a possible D gene is TRBD1 (5 bases). V was pared by 7 bases and J by 5 bases, with 14 bases between. This CDR3 contains 13 residues. The V gene's germline CDR1 is ENHRY and CDR2 SYGVKD. The CDR3 sequence: CAIKGQGPTEAFF. In nucleotides, the CDR3 is TGTGCCATCAAAGGTCAGGGTCCGACTGAAGCTTTCTTT.

This clone has only one observation. V gene TRBV20-1 combines with J gene TRBJ1-5, with 11 bases fitting TRBD1. The CDR3 extends over 14 amino acids. J lost 7 bases, V lost 3 bases, and 5 bases had no gene match. CDR1 is DFQATT, CDR2 SNEGSKA, per germline (reference sequence). The CDR3 reads CSASRTGGEQPQHF. The CDR3, as DNA: TGCAGTGCTAGTCGGACAGGGGGCGAACAGCCCCAGCATTTT.

The chain combines TRBV19 with TRBJ1-1; D gene ambiguous. Germline V gives CDR1 LNHDA, CDR2 SQIVND (reference sequence). This CDR3 has 14 residues. V shed 3 bases and J shed 1 base, with 9 bases lying between them. The DNA of the CDR3 is TGTGCCAGTAGTATCGGGGTTCCGAACACTGAAGCTTTCTTT. As protein: CASSIGVPNTEAFF.

The V and J genes are TRBV19 and TRBJ2-2; D possibly corresponds to TRBD1 (5 bases). The V gene's germline CDR1 is LNHDA and CDR2 SQIVND (reference sequence). Trimming stripped 3 bases from V and 0 bases from J, with 11 bases between. The CDR3 consists of 16 residues. CDR3 DNA: TGTGCCAGTAGTATCTCACAGGCCGCGAACACCGGGGAGCTGTTTTTT. Translated: CASSISQAANTGELFF.

This chain connects TRBV7-2 to TRBJ1-3; the D is unclear. The CDR3 spans 15 residues. Trimming took 2 bases from V and 0 from J, leaving 8 bases between them. Germline V gene data show CDR1 as SGHTA and CDR2 as FQGNSA. The CDR3 DNA reads TGTGCCAGCAGCTTAACGGGTAACTCTGGAAACACCATATATTTT. This encodes CASSLTGNSGNTIYF. Full variable domain (missing parts from reference TRBV7-2 and TRBJ1-3): GAGVSQSPSNKVTEKGKDVELRCDPISGHTALYWYRQSLGQGLEFLIYFQGNSAPDKSGLPSDRFSAERTGGSVSTLTIQRTQQEDSAVYLCASSLTGNSGNTIYFGEGSWLTVV.

This chain joins TRBV18 and TRBJ2-7; 8 bases align to TRBD1. Germline V gene lookup returns CDR1 KGHSH and CDR2 LQKENI. V trimming: 3 bases; J trimming: 6 bases; junction bases outside the gene matches: 10. CDR3 length: 15 amino acids. The CDR3 region is CASSPTDRVGFEQYF. DNA of the CDR3: TGTGCCAGCTCACCCACGGACAGGGTCGGATTCGAGCAGTACTTC.

This clone was detected once. The rearrangement joins TRBV28 to TRBJ2-3; D perhaps matches TRBD1 (6 bases). Trimming took off 7 bases at V and 8 bases at J, with 22 bases between the two ends. The CDR3 is 15 residues long. Per the germline V gene, CDR1 is MDHEN and CDR2 is SYDVKM. The CDR3 reads CASKDRIGLYSTQYF. The CDR3 DNA sequence: TGTGCCAGCAAAGACAGGATAGGGCTCTATAGTACGCAGTATTTT.

The chain carries TRBV28 and TRBJ1-1; D uncertain. The CDR3 totals 14 residues. The V end lost 4 bases, the J end lost 3 bases, and 12 bases lay between the germline ends. From germline, CDR1 is MDHEN and CDR2 SYDVKM. The CDR3 is CASSSYSQDTEAFF. CDR3 coding DNA: TGTGCCAGCAGTTCATATTCCCAGGACACTGAAGCTTTCTTT.

In its sample, this clone was seen a few times. J is TRBJ2-3 and V is TRBV3-1 (or the pseudogene TRBV3-2); TRBD2 aligns across 16 bases. From germline, CDR1 is LGHDT and CDR2 YNNKEL (reference sequence). The length of the CDR3 is 16 residues. Trimming removed 11 bases from V and 1 base from J; junction bases left unmatched: 6. The CDR3 sequence is CAVRGTSGRGTDTQYF. CDR3 coding DNA: TGTGCCGTCAGGGGGACTAGCGGGAGGGGCACAGATACGCAGTATTTT.

The chain links TRBV27 to TRBJ2-7, with 13 bases lining up with TRBD2. The trim removed 6 bases at V and 0 bases at J, leaving 2 bases unmatched. Germline V CDR1 and CDR2: MNHEY, SMNVEV (reference sequence). The CDR3 covers 15 residues. The CDR3 nucleotides read TGTGCCAGCAGCCGACTAGCGGGAGGCTCCTACGAGCAGTACTTC. Translated: CASSRLAGGSYEQYF.